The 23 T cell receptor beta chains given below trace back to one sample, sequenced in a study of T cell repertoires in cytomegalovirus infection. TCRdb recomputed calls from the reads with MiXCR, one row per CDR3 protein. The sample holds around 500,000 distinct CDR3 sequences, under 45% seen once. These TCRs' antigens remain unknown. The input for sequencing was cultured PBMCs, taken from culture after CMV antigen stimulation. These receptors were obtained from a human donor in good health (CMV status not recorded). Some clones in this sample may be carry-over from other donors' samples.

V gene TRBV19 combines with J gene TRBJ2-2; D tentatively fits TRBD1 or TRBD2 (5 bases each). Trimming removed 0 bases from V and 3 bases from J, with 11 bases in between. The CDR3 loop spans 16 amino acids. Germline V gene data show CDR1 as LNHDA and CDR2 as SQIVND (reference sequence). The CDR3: CASSIDPGADTGELFF. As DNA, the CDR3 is TGTGCCAGTAGTATAGATCCCGGGGCGGACACCGGGGAGCTGTTTTTT.

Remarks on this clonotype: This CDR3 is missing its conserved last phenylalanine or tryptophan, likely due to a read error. CDR3 amino acids: CASRRVTGELFL. As DNA, the CDR3 is TGTGCCAGCAGGAGAGTAACCGGGGAACTGTTTCTT. This chain connects TRBV6-2 or TRBV6-3 to TRBJ2-2; possible D gene TRBD2, 5 bases. Germline V lookup: CDR1 MNHEY, CDR2 SVGEGT. The CDR3 has 12 amino acids.

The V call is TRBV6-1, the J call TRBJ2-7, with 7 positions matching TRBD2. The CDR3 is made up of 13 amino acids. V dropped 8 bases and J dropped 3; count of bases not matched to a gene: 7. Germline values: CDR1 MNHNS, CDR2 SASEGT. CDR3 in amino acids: CASGRGDRYEQYF. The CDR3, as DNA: TGTGCCAGCGGACGGGGGGATCGCTACGAGCAGTACTTC.

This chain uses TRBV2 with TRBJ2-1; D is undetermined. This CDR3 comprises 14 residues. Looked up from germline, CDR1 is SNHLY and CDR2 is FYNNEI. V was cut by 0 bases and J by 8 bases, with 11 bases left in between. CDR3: CASSEATNWDEQFF. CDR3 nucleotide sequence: TGTGCCAGCAGTGAAGCGACAAACTGGGATGAGCAGTTCTTC.

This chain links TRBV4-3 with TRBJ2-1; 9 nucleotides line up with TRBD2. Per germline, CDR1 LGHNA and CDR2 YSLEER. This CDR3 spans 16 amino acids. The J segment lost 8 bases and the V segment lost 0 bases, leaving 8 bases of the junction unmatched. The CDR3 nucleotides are TGCGCCAGCAGCCAAGAGCGCGGGAGGGCTGTCGATGAGCAGTTCTTC. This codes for CASSQERGRAVDEQFF.

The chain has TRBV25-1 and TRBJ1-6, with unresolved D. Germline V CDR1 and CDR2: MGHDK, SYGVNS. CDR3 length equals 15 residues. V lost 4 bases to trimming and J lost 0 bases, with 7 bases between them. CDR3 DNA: TGTGCCAGCAGTGGACTGAGCTCCTATAATTCACCCCTCCACTTT. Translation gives CASSGLSSYNSPLHF.

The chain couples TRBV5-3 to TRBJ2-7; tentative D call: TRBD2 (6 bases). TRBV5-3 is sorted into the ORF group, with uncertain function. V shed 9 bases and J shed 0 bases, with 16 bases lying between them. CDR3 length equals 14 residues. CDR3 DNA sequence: TGTGCCACCGCCCTGGCGGGAAGCTCCTACGAGCAGTACTTC. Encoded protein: CATALAGSSYEQYF.

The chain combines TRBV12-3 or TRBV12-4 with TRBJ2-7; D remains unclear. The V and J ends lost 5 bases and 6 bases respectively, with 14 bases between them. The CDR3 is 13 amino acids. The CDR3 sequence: CASSPPGSGEQYF. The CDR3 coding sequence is TGTGCCAGCAGTCCGCCCGGGTCGGGCGAGCAGTACTTC.

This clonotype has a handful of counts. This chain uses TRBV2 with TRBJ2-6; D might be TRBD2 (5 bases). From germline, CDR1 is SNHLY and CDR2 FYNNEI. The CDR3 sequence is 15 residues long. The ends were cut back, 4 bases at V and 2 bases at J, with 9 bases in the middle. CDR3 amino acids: CASSVTRAGANVLTF. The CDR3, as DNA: TGTGCCAGCAGTGTAACGAGGGCTGGGGCCAACGTCCTGACTTTC.

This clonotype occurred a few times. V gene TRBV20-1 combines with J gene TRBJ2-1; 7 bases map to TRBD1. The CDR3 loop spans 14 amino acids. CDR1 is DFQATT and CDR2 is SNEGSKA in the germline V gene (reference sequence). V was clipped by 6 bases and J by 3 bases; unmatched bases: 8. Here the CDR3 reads CSARRDSLYNEQFF. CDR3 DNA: TGCAGTGCCCGACGGGACAGCCTCTACAATGAGCAGTTCTTC.

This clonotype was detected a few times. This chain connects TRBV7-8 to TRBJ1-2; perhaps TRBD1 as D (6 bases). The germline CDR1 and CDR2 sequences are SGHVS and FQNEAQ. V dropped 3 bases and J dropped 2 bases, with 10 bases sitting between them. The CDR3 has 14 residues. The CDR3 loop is CASSFTGFNYGYTF. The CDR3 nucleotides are TGTGCCAGCAGCTTTACAGGGTTCAACTATGGCTACACCTTC.

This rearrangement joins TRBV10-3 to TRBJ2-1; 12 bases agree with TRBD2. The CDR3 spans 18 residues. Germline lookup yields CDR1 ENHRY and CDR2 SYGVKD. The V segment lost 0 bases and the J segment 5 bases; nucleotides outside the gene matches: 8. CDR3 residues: CAISESRGLAGLDNEQFF. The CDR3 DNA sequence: TGTGCCATCAGTGAGTCTAGGGGACTAGCGGGTCTAGACAATGAGCAGTTCTTC.

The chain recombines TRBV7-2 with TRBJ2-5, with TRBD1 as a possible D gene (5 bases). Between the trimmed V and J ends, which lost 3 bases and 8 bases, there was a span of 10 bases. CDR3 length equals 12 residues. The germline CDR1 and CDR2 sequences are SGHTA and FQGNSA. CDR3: CASSLDTGTQYF. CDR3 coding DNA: TGTGCCAGCAGCTTGGATACAGGAACCCAGTACTTC.

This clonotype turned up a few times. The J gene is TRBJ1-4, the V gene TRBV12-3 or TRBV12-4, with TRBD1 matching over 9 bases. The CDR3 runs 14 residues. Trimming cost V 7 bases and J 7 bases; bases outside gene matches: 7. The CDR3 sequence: CASTLRTGAEKLFF. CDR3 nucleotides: TGTGCCAGCACTCTGCGGACAGGGGCTGAAAAACTGTTTTTT.

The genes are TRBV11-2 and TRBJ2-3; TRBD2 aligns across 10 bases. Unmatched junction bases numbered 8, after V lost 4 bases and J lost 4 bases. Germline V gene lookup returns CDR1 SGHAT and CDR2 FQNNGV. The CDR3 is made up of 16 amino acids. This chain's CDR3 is CASSYRLAGLADTQYF. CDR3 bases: TGTGCCAGCAGCTACCGACTAGCGGGTTTGGCAGATACGCAGTATTTT.

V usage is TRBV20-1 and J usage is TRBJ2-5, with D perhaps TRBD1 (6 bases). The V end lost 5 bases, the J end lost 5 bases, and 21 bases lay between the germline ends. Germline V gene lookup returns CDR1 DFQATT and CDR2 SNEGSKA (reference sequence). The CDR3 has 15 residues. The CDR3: CSAPKVDSTSETQYF. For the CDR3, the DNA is TGCAGTGCTCCTAAGGTGGACAGTACCTCGGAGACCCAGTACTTC.

The CDR3 DNA reads as TGTGCCAGCAGCTTAGTACATTCTGGGGCTGAAGCTTTCTTT. Its translation: CASSLVHSGAEAFF. The V and J genes are TRBV7-2 and TRBJ1-1; D is ambiguous. Germline V gene sequence: CDR1 SGHTA, CDR2 FQGNSA. CDR3 length: 14 amino acids. Deletions cut 1 base from V and 6 bases from J, with 12 bases between.

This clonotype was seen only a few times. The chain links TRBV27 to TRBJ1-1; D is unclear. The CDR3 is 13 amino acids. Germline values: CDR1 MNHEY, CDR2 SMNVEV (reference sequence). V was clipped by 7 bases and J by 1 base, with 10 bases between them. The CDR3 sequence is CASMLWGNTEAFF. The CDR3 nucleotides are TGTGCCAGCATGCTCTGGGGGAACACTGAAGCTTTCTTT.

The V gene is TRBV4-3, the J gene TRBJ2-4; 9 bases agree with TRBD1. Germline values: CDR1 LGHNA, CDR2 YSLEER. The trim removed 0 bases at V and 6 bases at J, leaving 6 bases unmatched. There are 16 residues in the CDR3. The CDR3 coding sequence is TGCGCCAGCAGCCAAGAATCCGGGACAGGGCTAAACATTCAGTACTTC. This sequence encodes CASSQESGTGLNIQYF.

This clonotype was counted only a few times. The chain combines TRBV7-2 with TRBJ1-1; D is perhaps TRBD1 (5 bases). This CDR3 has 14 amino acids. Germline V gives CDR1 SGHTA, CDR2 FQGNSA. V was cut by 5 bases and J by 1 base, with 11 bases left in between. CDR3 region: CASSVTTANTEAFF. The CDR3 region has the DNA TGTGCCAGCAGCGTAACGACAGCGAACACTGAAGCTTTCTTT.

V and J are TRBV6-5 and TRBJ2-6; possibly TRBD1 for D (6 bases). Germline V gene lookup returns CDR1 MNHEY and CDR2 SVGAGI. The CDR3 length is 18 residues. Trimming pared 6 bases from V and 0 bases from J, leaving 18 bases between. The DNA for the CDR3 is TGTGCCAGCAGCCCACTTCCAGGGGCCCTCTCTGGGGCCAACGTCCTGACTTTC. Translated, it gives CASSPLPGALSGANVLTF.

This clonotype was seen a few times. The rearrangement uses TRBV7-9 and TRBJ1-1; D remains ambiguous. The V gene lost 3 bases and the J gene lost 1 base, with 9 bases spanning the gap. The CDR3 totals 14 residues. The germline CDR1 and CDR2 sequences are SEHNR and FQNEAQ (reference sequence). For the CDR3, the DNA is TGTGCCAGCAGCTTTGCGGTACAGAACACTGAAGCTTTCTTT. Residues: CASSFAVQNTEAFF. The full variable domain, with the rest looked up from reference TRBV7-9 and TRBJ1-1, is DTGVSQNPRHKITKRGQNVTFRCDPISEHNRLYWYRQTLGQGPEFLTYFQNEAQLEKSRLLSDRFSAERPKGSFSTLEIQRTEQGDSAMYLCASSFAVQNTEAFFGQGTRLTVV.

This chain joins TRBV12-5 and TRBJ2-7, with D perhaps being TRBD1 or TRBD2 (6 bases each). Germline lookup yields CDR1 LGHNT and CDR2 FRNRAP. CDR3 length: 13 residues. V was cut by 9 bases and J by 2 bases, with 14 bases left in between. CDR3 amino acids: CASGGSSAYEQYF. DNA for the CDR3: TGTGCTAGCGGGGGCTCAAGTGCCTACGAGCAGTACTTC.